This T cell receptor (beta chain) was obtained from a study of blood T cells in healthy people across ages. Findings and limits, study-wide: Naive T cell percentage strongly correlated with TCR beta diversity. Among long-lived donors, naive CD4+ cells were more numerous and diversity higher than in aged donors.

To note about this clonotype: Antigen specificity is unknown.

Then a second PCR, running roughly 6 to 12 cycles, was carried out with a sample-barcoded 5' primer and a J-beta primer mix. A template-switch adaptor with 12 random nucleotides tagged each cDNA molecule. CDR3-containing paired-end reads numbered at least 3 million in each sample. MiXCR was run by TCRdb on the 5' RACE reads, yielding one entry per CDR3 protein. Of roughly 1,500,000 distinct CDR3 sequences in the sample, roughly 32% were seen once. There are 15 residues in the CDR3. Looked up from germline, CDR1 is LGHNA and CDR2 is YNFKEQ. V lost 0 bases to trimming and J lost 3 bases, with 11 bases between them.

This rearrangement joins TRBV4-2 to TRBJ1-1; D remains unclear. This clonotype was obtained from a woman aged 25 to 45 in good health. Sequencing was carried out using blood. The CDR3 loop is CASSQDPGGDTEAFF. Written as DNA, the CDR3 is TGTGCCAGCAGCCAAGACCCGGGTGGGGACACTGAAGCTTTCTTT.